The 29 T cell receptor beta chains in this list originate from one sample, sequenced in a study of T cells in Graves' hyperthyroidism and ophthalmopathy (dated by TCRdb to the late 2010s). Receptor libraries were prepared by multiplex PCR. Sequencing was performed on an Illumina HiSeq 2000. The TCR beta CDR3 regions were amplified from RNA transcripts. For the first round of RT-PCR on the TCR CDR3, the HTBI primer set was used together with the Qiagen OneStep RT-PCR kit. In-frame beta chains were kept once TCRdb had trimmed the public reads at Q25 with fastp and called clones with MiXCR. Rows are combined by CDR3 protein, so each entry shows the most common genes and DNA. Across this sample there are about 480,000 distinct CDR3 sequences, with around an eighth seen only once. The top ten clonotypes cover 15% to 20% of the sample. Sequencing was done on a sample of blood. The origin of the receptors is a woman aged 18-29 years with Graves' hyperthyroidism.

V usage is TRBV7-3 and J usage is TRBJ2-5; D possibly corresponds to TRBD2 (5 bases). The CDR3 is 13 amino acids. Germline CDR1 reads SGHTA; CDR2 reads FQGTGA. V lost 4 bases and J 1 base, leaving 7 bases between the germline ends. The CDR3 protein is CASSWGVQETQYF. The CDR3 bases are TGTGCCAGCAGCTGGGGAGTCCAAGAGACCCAGTACTTC.

The sample holds many counts of this clonotype. CDR3 residues: CSARGVQGFEKLFF. CDR3 DNA: TGCAGTGCTAGAGGGGTACAGGGGTTTGAAAAACTGTTTTTT. The rearrangement joins TRBV20-1 to TRBJ1-4; TRBD1 matches 7 bases. The germline CDR1 and CDR2 sequences are DFQATT and SNEGSKA (reference sequence). V was pared by 1 base and J by 7 bases, with 6 bases of the junction left unmatched. CDR3 length equals 14 residues.

This clonotype was observed a handful of times. This CDR3 is CASSGGLAYTDTQYF. CDR3 in DNA: TGTGCCAGCAGTGGGGGACTAGCATACACAGATACGCAGTATTTT. The J gene is TRBJ2-3, the V gene TRBV6-4, with 9 bases fitting TRBD2. V dropped 4 bases and J dropped 2; count of bases not matched to a gene: 4. The CDR3 has 15 amino acids. CDR1 MRHNA and CDR2 SNTAGT come from the germline V gene.

In this sample, this clonotype turned up many times. The chain links TRBV27 to TRBJ2-6, with a weak D call TRBD2 (5 bases). The V and J ends lost 5 bases and 3 bases respectively, with 5 bases between them. Germline V CDR1 and CDR2: MNHEY, SMNVEV (reference sequence). This CDR3 contains 13 residues. CDR3 sequence (DNA): TGTGCCAGCAGTCGGGGTGGGGCCAACGTCCTGACTTTC. This gives the protein CASSRGGANVLTF. The variable domain in full, with the rest retrieved from reference TRBV27 and TRBJ2-6, is EAQVTQNPRYLITVTGKKLTVTCSQNMNHEYMSWYRQDPGLGLRQIYYSMNVEVTDKGDVPEGYKVSRKEKRNFPLILESPSPNQTSLYFCASSRGGANVLTFGAGSRLTVL.

In this sample, this clonotype turned up many times. The chain uses TRBV12-3 or TRBV12-4 and TRBJ2-2; TRBD1 might be the D (6 bases). V was cut by 4 bases and J by 6 bases, with 12 bases left in between. The CDR3 contains 14 residues. The DNA of the CDR3 is TGTGCCAGCAGTTCGACAGGCCCCTCCGGGGAGCTGTTTTTT. This translates into CASSSTGPSGELFF.

This clonotype was detected ten times or more. V and J are TRBV6-1 and TRBJ1-2; D remains ambiguous. V was shortened by 5 bases and J by 5 bases, with 12 bases between the two germline ends. This CDR3 has 13 amino acids. The V gene's germline CDR1 is MNHNS and CDR2 SASEGT. The CDR3 region has the DNA TGTGCCAGCAGTCCAGGACGGGCGTATGGCTACACCTTC. This translates into CASSPGRAYGYTF.

In this sample, this clonotype turned up many times. The chain joins TRBV5-1 to TRBJ2-7; 8 bases are a match to TRBD1. Germline V lookup: CDR1 SGHRS, CDR2 YFSETQ. CDR3 length: 17 residues. The junction had 11 bases not matched to a gene; V was cut back by 1 base and J by 2 bases. Here the CDR3 reads CASSLSSGGASAYEQYF. The CDR3 nucleotides are TGCGCCAGCAGCTTGTCGTCAGGGGGCGCGTCCGCCTACGAGCAGTACTTC.

The V gene is TRBV29-1, the J gene TRBJ1-1; no reliable D call. CDR1 is SQVTM, CDR2 ANQGSEA, per germline. Trimming took 7 bases from V and 5 from J, leaving 17 bases between them. The CDR3 length is 13 residues. The CDR3 DNA is TGCAGCGGCCTAGTCGGACTGGGAACTGAAGCTTTCTTT. Protein product: CSGLVGLGTEAFF.

Many counts were recorded for this clonotype. The chain uses TRBV12-3 or TRBV12-4 and TRBJ1-1; D is unresolved. V dropped 1 base and J dropped 9 bases, with 9 bases sitting between them. This CDR3 region has 12 residues. The CDR3 here is CASSLGVGQAFF. The CDR3 bases are TGTGCCAGCAGTTTAGGGGTAGGGCAAGCTTTCTTT.

This clonotype was seen repeatedly, ten times or more. The chain links TRBV10-3 to TRBJ2-3; TRBD2 matches at 9 bases. CDR1 and CDR2 from the germline V gene are ENHRY and SYGVKD. Trimming took 6 bases from V and 2 from J; bases not matched to a gene: 3. This CDR3 is built from 14 residues. In nucleotides, the CDR3 is TGTGCCATCAGCGTAGCGGGAGACACAGATACGCAGTATTTT. It encodes CAISVAGDTDTQYF.

The V gene is TRBV11-3, the J gene TRBJ2-7, with TRBD2 matching over 7 bases. After removal of 3 bases from V and 9 bases from J, the junction contained 11 bases not matched to a gene. From germline, CDR1 is SGHNT and CDR2 YENEEA. The CDR3 runs to 14 residues. This CDR3 is CASSFGWAGEGQYF. The CDR3 DNA sequence: TGTGCCAGCAGCTTCGGATGGGCGGGAGAGGGGCAGTACTTC.

This clonotype was observed many times. The chain joins TRBV28 to TRBJ2-3; D is perhaps TRBD1 (6 bases). Per germline, CDR1 MDHEN and CDR2 SYDVKM. The V end lost 4 bases, the J end lost 2 bases, and 10 bases lay between the germline ends. This CDR3 contains 14 residues. The CDR3 loop is CASSSDSPTDTQYF. The CDR3 bases are TGTGCCAGCAGTTCGGACAGCCCCACAGATACGCAGTATTTT.

The sample holds many counts of this clonotype. V usage is TRBV11-2 and J usage is TRBJ2-1, with a weak D call TRBD2 (5 bases). The CDR3 is 14 amino acids. V lost 5 bases and J 6 bases, leaving 14 bases between the germline ends. From germline, CDR1 is SGHAT and CDR2 FQNNGV. CDR3 in DNA: TGTGCCAGCAGCCCAGCTGGACGGGGCAATGAGCAGTTCTTC. It yields the protein CASSPAGRGNEQFF.

The count of this clonotype is one. The chain links TRBV7-9 to TRBJ2-3, with TRBD1 matching 10 bases. The V and J ends lost 5 bases and 2 bases, in that order; junction bases with no gene match: 7. Germline V gives CDR1 SEHNR, CDR2 FQNEAQ (reference sequence). The CDR3 loop spans 16 amino acids. CDR3 sequence: CASSLGDRGNTDTQYF. Written as DNA, the CDR3 is TGTGCCAGCAGCCTAGGGGACAGGGGAAACACAGATACGCAGTATTTT.

This clonotype has ten or more counts. This sequence joins TRBV6-5 and TRBJ1-2; TRBD1 aligns across 8 bases. J was trimmed by 1 base and V by 2 bases; bases with no gene match: 3. Germline V gene lookup returns CDR1 MNHEY and CDR2 SVGAGI. CDR3 length equals 15 residues. The CDR3 region is CASSYDRGLNYGYTF. Written as DNA, the CDR3 is TGTGCCAGCAGTTACGACAGGGGACTTAACTATGGCTACACCTTC.

This clonotype was found many times. This chain links TRBV18 with TRBJ2-5, with D possibly TRBD1 on 5 matching bases. This CDR3 is 15 amino acids long. In germline, CDR1 is KGHSH, CDR2 LQKENI. Trimming took 2 bases from V and 3 from J, leaving 13 bases between them. For the CDR3, the DNA is TGTGCCAGCTCACCAGACCTTGGGGCGGAAGAGACCCAGTACTTC. Its protein product is CASSPDLGAEETQYF.

This clonotype was counted many times. This chain joins TRBV18 and TRBJ1-1; D perhaps matches TRBD1 (5 bases). The CDR3 spans 14 residues. Trimming left V 3 bases short and J 2 bases short, with 10 bases between. Germline values: CDR1 KGHSH, CDR2 LQKENI. The CDR3 coding sequence is TGTGCCAGCTCACCTCCAGGGACCAACACTGAAGCTTTCTTT. This sequence encodes CASSPPGTNTEAFF.

This clonotype is a singleton in its sample. This chain joins TRBV6-2 or TRBV6-3 and TRBJ2-1, with 15 bases matching TRBD2. CDR1 and CDR2 (germline): MNHEY, SVGEGT. V trimming: 6 bases; J trimming: 3 bases; junction bases outside the gene matches: 18. The CDR3 totals 21 residues. CDR3: CASSHRQVGTSGRIHYNEQFF. As DNA, the CDR3 is TGTGCCAGCAGCCATAGACAAGTCGGGACTAGCGGGAGGATCCACTACAATGAGCAGTTCTTC.

This clonotype was seen many times. The rearrangement links TRBV30 to TRBJ1-5; a possible D gene is TRBD1 (6 bases). CDR3 size: 14 residues. Trimming pared 0 bases from V and 6 bases from J, leaving 12 bases between. Germline V gives CDR1 GTSNPN, CDR2 SVGIG (reference sequence). CDR3 in DNA: TGTGCCTGGAGTGTACCGGGGGGCCCTCAGCCCCAGCATTTT. It yields the protein CAWSVPGGPQPQHF.

This clonotype was counted ten times or more. The J gene is TRBJ1-2, the V gene TRBV28; D unclear. This CDR3 region has 13 residues. Looked up from germline, CDR1 is MDHEN and CDR2 is SYDVKM. With 3 bases removed from V and 7 bases from J, the gap between germline ends came to 12 bases. CDR3 bases: TGTGCCAGCAGTTTTCGGGGAAGCCGTGGCTACACCTTC. Translated: CASSFRGSRGYTF.

There are many counts of this clonotype. The rearrangement links TRBV28 to TRBJ2-5; D ambiguous. Trimming cost V 2 bases and J 7 bases, with 8 bases left between them. CDR3 length: 12 residues. The germline CDR1 and CDR2 sequences are MDHEN and SYDVKM. The CDR3 reads CASSLVVGTQYF. CDR3 DNA: TGTGCCAGCAGTTTAGTGGTAGGGACCCAGTACTTC.

At least ten counts were recorded for this clonotype. The rearrangement joins TRBV7-8 to TRBJ2-4, with 8 bases aligning to TRBD1. CDR1 is SGHVS and CDR2 is FQNEAQ in the germline V gene. The length of the CDR3 is 14 residues. The ends lost 4 bases at V and 7 bases at J; junction bases unmatched: 6. The DNA for the CDR3 is TGTGCCAGCAGCTCCCAGGGGGCGCCGAACATTCAGTACTTC. Amino acid sequence: CASSSQGAPNIQYF.

This clonotype appeared a few times. The V gene is TRBV19, the J gene TRBJ1-6; a possible D gene is TRBD1 (6 bases). V was pared by 5 bases and J by 14 bases, with 13 bases between. Germline-derived CDR1 and CDR2 are LNHDA and SQIVND (reference sequence). This CDR3 comprises 12 residues. This chain's CDR3 is CASSPGQPSLHF. CDR3 in DNA: TGTGCCAGTAGTCCTGGACAGCCCTCCCTCCACTTT.

This clonotype was found many times. The chain has TRBV6-6 and TRBJ2-1, with 7 bases matching TRBD2. The CDR3 consists of 19 residues. CDR1 MNHNY and CDR2 SVGAGI come from the germline V gene (reference sequence). The V gene end was trimmed by 2 bases and the J gene end by 0 bases; junction bases not matched to a gene: 13. The CDR3 region has the DNA TGTGCCAGCAGTTACGGGGGAGGGCACCCAACCCGCTCCTACAATGAGCAGTTCTTC. Protein: CASSYGGGHPTRSYNEQFF.

This clonotype was picked up many times. The chain joins TRBV27 to TRBJ2-3, with D perhaps TRBD2 (5 bases). Looked up from germline, CDR1 is MNHEY and CDR2 is SMNVEV (reference sequence). Trimming cost V 5 bases and J 7 bases, with 16 bases left between them. The CDR3 has 14 amino acids. Written as DNA, the CDR3 is TGTGCCAGCAGTCCCCTCTCTAGCCCCCATACGCAGTATTTT. It specifies CASSPLSSPHTQYF.

This clonotype showed up just a few times. Written as DNA, the CDR3 is TGTGCCAGCAGTCTAGGACAGGGAGTAGCCAAAAACATTCAGTACTTC. Translating it yields CASSLGQGVAKNIQYF. The rearrangement joins TRBV6-1 to TRBJ2-4; TRBD1 aligns across 8 bases. This CDR3 region has 16 residues. V trimming: 5 bases; J trimming: 0 bases; junction bases outside the gene matches: 6. Germline loops: CDR1 MNHNS, CDR2 SASEGT.

This clonotype was counted ten times or more. The genes are TRBV2 and TRBJ1-4; the D is unclear. V gave up 4 bases and J gave up 4 bases, with 10 bases separating them. There are 14 residues in the CDR3. Germline loops: CDR1 SNHLY, CDR2 FYNNEI. The CDR3 loop reads CASSGEWDNEKLFF. CDR3 nucleotides: TGTGCCAGCAGTGGGGAGTGGGATAATGAAAAACTGTTTTTT. The complete variable domain, with remaining parts taken from reference TRBV2 and TRBJ1-4, reads EPEVTQTPSHQVTQMGQEVILRCVPISNHLYFYWYRQILGQKVEFLVSFYNNEISEKSEIFDDQFSVERPDGSNFTLKIRSTKLEDSAMYFCASSGEWDNEKLFFGSGTQLSVL.

At least ten counts were recorded for this clonotype. The chain couples TRBV2 to TRBJ1-6; D unclear. CDR3 length equals 15 residues. V gave up 2 bases and J gave up 7 bases, with 12 bases separating them. Germline CDR1 and CDR2: SNHLY and FYNNEI. CDR3 amino acids: CASSEFQDHNSPLHF. CDR3 sequence (DNA): TGTGCCAGCAGTGAATTTCAGGACCACAATTCACCCCTCCACTTT.

This clonotype has a handful of counts. This chain uses TRBV18 with TRBJ2-1; either TRBD1 or TRBD2 may supply D (5 bases each). Looked up from germline, CDR1 is KGHSH and CDR2 is LQKENI. V lost 5 bases, J lost 2 bases, and 10 bases lay in between. This CDR3 is built from 14 residues. The CDR3 protein is CASSRDAAYNEQFF. The CDR3 DNA sequence: TGTGCCAGCTCAAGGGACGCGGCCTACAATGAGCAGTTCTTC.